Reported below is one T cell receptor (beta chain). This sample is part of a study of T cells in localized non-small cell lung cancer. TCRdb's table, derived via immunoSEQ multiplex PCR, lists solely in-frame clones and lacks some. This table holds under 65,000 clones, around 90% found once. Germline CDR1 SGHNT, CDR2 YYREEE (reference sequence). The CDR3 has 14 residues. V lost 4 bases to trimming and J lost 7 bases; unmatched junction nucleotides: 9. The sequence was collected from a man aged 40-75 years with stage I squamous cell lung carcinoma. The sequencing used peripheral blood, collected before any cancer treatment. The rearrangement links TRBV5-4 to TRBJ2-5, with TRBD1 matching over 8 bases. The CDR3: CASSPGTGLGTQYF. CDR3 nucleotide sequence: TGTGCCAGCAGCCCCGGGACAGGTCTGGGGACCCAGTACTTC.